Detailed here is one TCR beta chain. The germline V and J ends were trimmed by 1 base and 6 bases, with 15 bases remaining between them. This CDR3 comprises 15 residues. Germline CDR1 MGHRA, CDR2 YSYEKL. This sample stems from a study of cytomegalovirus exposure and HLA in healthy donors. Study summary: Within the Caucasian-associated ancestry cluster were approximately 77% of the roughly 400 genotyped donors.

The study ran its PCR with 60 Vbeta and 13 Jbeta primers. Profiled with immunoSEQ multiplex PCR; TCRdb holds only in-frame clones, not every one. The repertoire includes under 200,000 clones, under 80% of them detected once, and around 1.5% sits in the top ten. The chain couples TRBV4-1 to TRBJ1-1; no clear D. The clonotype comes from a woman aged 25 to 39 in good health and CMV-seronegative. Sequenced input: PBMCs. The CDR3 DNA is TGCGCCAGCAGCCAAGTGGAGCTGTCAAACTCTGAAGCTTTCTTT. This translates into CASSQVELSNSEAFF.